This T cell receptor beta chain was obtained from a study of blood T cell repertoires in COVID-19. Looking at the study overall: Sites in the United States, Italy and Spain provided acute and convalescent COVID-19 samples. From T cells, B-cell-depleted T cells, or PBMCs came the material, which was cDNA or gDNA.

In the original workflow: Scientists estimated how many nucleated cells there were by amplifying reference gene primers. Generated by immunoSEQ multiplex PCR, the TCRdb table keeps only in-frame clones and is missing some. For V, J and clone size, that table is used; D and trimming come from the DNA. The sample records 250,000 or so clones, about 83% being singletons. The ends were cut back, 4 bases at V and 1 base at J, with 15 bases in the middle. Germline CDR1 and CDR2: LNHDA and SQIVND (reference sequence). CDR3 length: 16 amino acids. This TCR derives from a man older than 75 with acute or convalescent COVID-19. The material sequenced was peripheral blood. This chain joins TRBV19 and TRBJ2-3; D possibly corresponds to TRBD2 (6 bases). This CDR3 is CASSTLIAVRTDTQYF. In DNA, the CDR3 is TGTGCCAGTAGTACCCTGATAGCGGTACGCACAGATACGCAGTATTTT.